One and the same sample provided the 6 T cell receptor beta chains below, sequenced in a study of cytomegalovirus exposure and HLA in healthy donors. 60 Vbeta and 13 Jbeta primers were used in PCR. The protocol was immunoSEQ multiplex PCR, while the TCRdb copy is restricted to in-frame clones and leaves out a portion. Among approximately 160,000 clones, roughly two thirds were seen once, and the ten largest hold 3.5% to 5%. The sample consisted of PBMCs. Source of these receptors: a woman between 18 and 29 years old in good health and CMV-seropositive.

The CDR3 region is CASSPYTEAFF. DNA of the CDR3: TGTGCCAGCAGCCCGTACACTGAAGCTTTCTTT. V and J are TRBV7-9 and TRBJ1-1, with D hard to call. Between the trimmed V and J ends, which lost 5 bases and 3 bases, there was a span of 4 bases. Germline CDR1 SEHNR, CDR2 FQNEAQ (reference sequence). The CDR3 extends over 11 amino acids.

The chain employs TRBV15 and TRBJ2-5, with 8 bases lining up with TRBD1. Losses at the gene ends were 3 bases for V and 5 bases for J; bases not matched to a gene: 8. The length of the CDR3 is 15 residues. Germline V CDR1 and CDR2: LNHNV, YYDKDF (reference sequence). This CDR3 is CATSSGRQGRETQYF. The CDR3, as DNA: TGTGCCACCAGCAGCGGACGACAGGGGAGGGAGACCCAGTACTTC.

The chain combines TRBV13 with TRBJ1-4; a weak D match, TRBD1 (6 bases). Germline CDR1 is PRHDT and CDR2 is FYEKMQ (reference sequence). V gave up 3 bases and J gave up 9 bases, with 11 bases separating them. This CDR3 has 13 residues. The CDR3 here is CASSLGGGKKLFF. CDR3 in DNA: TGTGCCAGCAGCTTGGGAGGGGGGAAAAAACTGTTTTTT.

The chain recombines TRBV6-1 with TRBJ2-2; D gene uncertain. CDR1 and CDR2 from the germline V gene are MNHNS and SASEGT. The V end lost 6 bases, the J end lost 3 bases, and 11 bases lay between the germline ends. The CDR3 runs 14 residues. The chain's CDR3 is CASRVRLYTGELFF. DNA of the CDR3: TGTGCCAGCAGGGTCAGGTTATACACCGGGGAGCTGTTTTTT.

In this sample, this clone turned up a few times. The chain is built from TRBV27 and TRBJ2-2; a weak D match, TRBD2 (6 bases). The CDR3 covers 15 residues. The germline CDR1 and CDR2 sequences are MNHEY and SMNVEV (reference sequence). V was shortened by 5 bases and J by 2 bases, with 12 bases between the two germline ends. The CDR3 coding sequence is TGTGCCAGCAGTCCGCGGGGACCCAACACCGGGGAGCTGTTTTTT. This codes for CASSPRGPNTGELFF.

This rearrangement joins TRBV11-3 to TRBJ2-3; the match to TRBD2 covers 7 bases. The ends lost 2 bases at V and 9 bases at J; junction bases unmatched: 8. The germline gives CDR1 SGHNT, CDR2 YENEEA. The CDR3 totals 14 residues. The chain's CDR3 is CASSLRGVAPTQYF. The CDR3 bases are TGTGCCAGCAGCTTACGGGGGGTCGCCCCCACGCAGTATTTT. Filled out from reference TRBV11-3 and TRBJ2-3, the complete variable domain reads EAGVVQSPRYKIIEKKQPVAFWCNPISGHNTLYWYLQNLGQGPELLIRYENEEAVDDSQLPKDRFSAERLKGVDSTLKIQPAELGDSAVYLCASSLRGVAPTQYFGPGTRLTVL.